These 21 T cell receptor beta chains originate from one sample sequenced in a study of Ad26.COV2.S vaccination and SARS-CoV-2 variants. Noted treatment: about 20 received Ad26.COV2.S at low or high dose, single or two shots; 5 received placebo; per-sample allocation not given. Samples came from day 63 after the first vaccine or placebo injection. Method: immunoSEQ multiplex PCR; TCRdb's copy keeps in-frame clones and lacks some. The sample lists a few hundred thousand clones, 92% occurring once. The source was peripheral blood, collected in a trial of Ad26.COV2.S vaccine versus placebo. All receptors come from a person between 18 and 65 years old who received the Ad26.COV2.S COVID-19 vaccine or a placebo.

V usage is TRBV28 and J usage is TRBJ1-6; D call uncertain. Trimming removed 5 bases at V and 7 bases at J, with 15 bases between. The germline V gene has CDR1 MDHEN and CDR2 SYDVKM. The CDR3 runs 15 residues. The CDR3 is CASSRAGSPNSPLHF. Here the CDR3 DNA reads TGTGCCAGCAGTCGGGCGGGAAGCCCCAATTCACCCCTCCACTTT.

This rearrangement joins TRBV12-3 or TRBV12-4 to TRBJ1-4; weak D call: TRBD1 (6 bases). CDR3 size: 12 residues. V shed 6 bases and J shed 12 bases, with 14 bases lying between them. The CDR3 bases are TGTGCCAGCAGCACAGGGTCTATTGAACTGTTTTTT. Translating gives CASSTGSIELFF.

The V and J genes are TRBV7-9 and TRBJ2-5; 11 nucleotides agree with TRBD2. The germline CDR1 and CDR2 sequences are SEHNR and FQNEAQ (reference sequence). This CDR3 has 16 amino acids. Trimming cost V 5 bases and J 6 bases; bases outside gene matches: 11. This CDR3 is CASSPPTSGGRKTQYF. CDR3 bases: TGTGCCAGCAGCCCCCCAACTAGCGGGGGTCGAAAGACCCAGTACTTC.

The CDR3 bases are TGTGCCAGCAGCTCCTATGGGACAGGGGACACTGAAGCTTTCTTT. Protein sequence: CASSSYGTGDTEAFF. V usage is TRBV7-6 and J usage is TRBJ1-1, with 10 bases lining up with TRBD1. V shed 4 bases and J 3 bases; nucleotides not matched to a gene: 5. Germline CDR1 is SGHVS and CDR2 is FNYEAQ. This CDR3 region has 15 residues.

This chain links TRBV7-2 with TRBJ2-3; a possible D gene is TRBD1 (6 bases). V lost 7 bases and J lost 1, with 27 bases in between. Germline loops: CDR1 SGHTA, CDR2 FQGNSA. This CDR3 is 19 amino acids long. This CDR3 reads CASNPPTRGWGRGTDTQYF. DNA for the CDR3: TGTGCCAGCAACCCACCCACCAGAGGGTGGGGGCGTGGCACAGATACGCAGTATTTT.

This chain uses TRBV6-5 with TRBJ2-1; the D gene is possibly TRBD2 (7 bases). Germline CDR1 MNHEY, CDR2 SVGAGI. V was trimmed by 11 bases and J by 3 bases, leaving 17 bases between them. This CDR3 region has 14 residues. CDR3 nucleotides: TGTGCCGCTGGGGGCGGGGGTTTCTACAATGAGCAGTTCTTC. Its translation: CAAGGGGFYNEQFF.

The chain employs TRBV3-1 (or the pseudogene TRBV3-2) and TRBJ2-7; TRBD1 might be the D (5 bases). The germline V gene encodes CDR1 LGHDT and CDR2 YNNKEL (reference sequence). The CDR3 extends over 16 amino acids. The ends were cut back, 2 bases at V and 3 bases at J, with 17 bases in the middle. CDR3 sequence reads: CASSQSHDSSFYEQYF. Here the CDR3 DNA reads TGTGCCAGCAGCCAAAGCCATGACAGCTCTTTCTACGAGCAGTACTTC.

The rearrangement joins TRBV9 to TRBJ2-7; the D gene is possibly TRBD1 (5 bases). V lost 3 bases and J lost 2, with 12 bases in between. This CDR3 has 14 residues. Per germline, CDR1 SGDLS and CDR2 YYNGEE. CDR3 DNA: TGTGCCAGCAGCGACGGACACCCAGCCTACGAGCAGTACTTC. Amino acids: CASSDGHPAYEQYF.

This rearrangement joins TRBV19 to TRBJ2-7; D remains ambiguous. Trimming took off 6 bases at V and 0 bases at J, with 15 bases between the two ends. Germline V gives CDR1 LNHDA, CDR2 SQIVND (reference sequence). The CDR3 runs to 15 residues. Here the CDR3 reads CASSLDVRSSYEQYF. CDR3 sequence (DNA): TGTGCCAGTAGCCTCGACGTAAGGAGCTCCTACGAGCAGTACTTC.

The chain joins TRBV19 to TRBJ2-7, with 9 bases matching TRBD1. The trim removed 3 bases at V and 3 bases at J, leaving 15 bases unmatched. CDR1 is LNHDA, CDR2 SQIVND, per germline (reference sequence). CDR3 length: 18 amino acids. The CDR3 DNA reads TGTGCCAGTAGTATTGGGGCCGGGACAGGGATCCCCGGCTACGAGCAGTACTTC. Amino acids: CASSIGAGTGIPGYEQYF.

This clone was observed once. The chain combines TRBV9 with TRBJ2-2, with a possible D match to TRBD2 (5 bases). The CDR3 runs 15 residues. Germline V gives CDR1 SGDLS, CDR2 YYNGEE. V gave up 0 bases and J gave up 5 bases, with 11 bases separating them. In nucleotides, the CDR3 is TGTGCCAGCAGCGTAGGTCTAGCTCATACCGGGGAGCTGTTTTTT. Its translation: CASSVGLAHTGELFF.

This chain links TRBV5-8 with TRBJ2-1; D gene unclear. Trimming took 2 bases from V and 10 from J, leaving 22 bases between them. CDR1 is SGHTS, CDR2 YDEGEE, per germline. CDR3 length: 16 residues. CDR3: CASSFWQAIAIEEQFF. For the CDR3, the DNA is TGTGCCAGCAGCTTCTGGCAGGCGATCGCTATCGAGGAGCAGTTCTTC.

This clone has a handful of counts. The chain recombines TRBV5-1 with TRBJ2-7; tentatively, D is TRBD2 (5 bases). Germline V gene sequence: CDR1 SGHRS, CDR2 YFSETQ. The CDR3 has 14 residues. The germline V and J ends were trimmed by 3 bases and 4 bases, with 14 bases remaining between them. CDR3 sequence (DNA): TGCGCCAGCAGCTATAATCCGGGATTTTACGAGCAGTACTTC. Its translation: CASSYNPGFYEQYF.

V usage is TRBV2 and J usage is TRBJ2-7; D might be TRBD2 (7 bases). Trimming pared 4 bases from V and 6 bases from J, leaving 16 bases between. The length of the CDR3 is 14 residues. Per the germline V gene, CDR1 is SNHLY and CDR2 is FYNNEI. The CDR3 here is CASSGGGAGSEQYF. DNA of the CDR3: TGTGCCAGCAGTGGGGGGGGCGCAGGCTCCGAGCAGTACTTC. Full variable domain (rest looked up from reference TRBV2 and TRBJ2-7): EPEVTQTPSHQVTQMGQEVILRCVPISNHLYFYWYRQILGQKVEFLVSFYNNEISEKSEIFDDQFSVERPDGSNFTLKIRSTKLEDSAMYFCASSGGGAGSEQYFGPGTRLTVT.

The rearrangement uses TRBV18 and TRBJ2-2; D unresolved. Trimming pared 3 bases from V and 3 bases from J, leaving 5 bases between. Germline values: CDR1 KGHSH, CDR2 LQKENI. The CDR3 sequence is 13 residues long. CDR3 DNA: TGTGCCAGCTCACCCGTGGACACCGGGGAGCTGTTTTTT. Amino acid sequence: CASSPVDTGELFF.

CDR3 DNA: TGTGCCAGAAGTATAGAGCAGGGTTCCTTTTCTGAGCAGTTCTTC. This translates into CARSIEQGSFSEQFF. The V call is TRBV2, the J call TRBJ2-1, with D perhaps matching TRBD1 (5 bases). The CDR3 contains 15 residues. Trimming cost V 9 bases and J 9 bases, with 24 bases left between them. Per the germline V gene, CDR1 is SNHLY and CDR2 is FYNNEI.

The CDR3 is CASSSLNYGYTF. The CDR3 nucleotides read TGTGCCAGCAGTTCCCTTAACTATGGCTACACCTTC. This chain links TRBV12-3 or TRBV12-4 with TRBJ1-2; D gene unclear. This CDR3 spans 12 amino acids. V lost 4 bases and J lost 1, with 4 bases in between.

V and J are TRBV2 and TRBJ1-5; possibly TRBD1 for D (5 bases). The CDR3 is made up of 16 amino acids. Germline values: CDR1 SNHLY, CDR2 FYNNEI. Trimming removed 4 bases at V and 1 base at J, with 14 bases between. Here the CDR3 DNA reads TGTGCCAGCAGTGCACATGGGACGGCAAGCAATCAGCCCCAGCATTTT. It translates to CASSAHGTASNQPQHF.

The genes are TRBV7-2 and TRBJ2-7; the D call may be TRBD1 or TRBD2 (6 bases each). Germline V lookup: CDR1 SGHTA, CDR2 FQGNSA. The CDR3 is 11 residues long. The V gene lost 8 bases and the J gene lost 6 bases, with 11 bases spanning the gap. CDR3 amino acids: CASRTGAEQYF. The CDR3 DNA is TGTGCCAGCCGTACGGGGGCCGAGCAGTACTTC.

This clone was observed once. This sequence joins TRBV14 and TRBJ2-7, with 10 bases that match TRBD2. The CDR3 spans 13 residues. The V gene end was trimmed by 5 bases and the J gene end by 7 bases; junction bases not matched to a gene: 5. Germline V CDR1 and CDR2: SGHDN, FVKESK. The CDR3 DNA follows: TGTGCCAGCAGCAGCGGGGGGGCGCGGGAGCAGTACTTC. Protein product: CASSSGGAREQYF.

The J gene is TRBJ2-3, the V gene TRBV19; no firm D call. V was clipped by 5 bases and J by 1 base, with 4 bases between them. Germline CDR1 is LNHDA and CDR2 is SQIVND (reference sequence). This CDR3 is built from 12 residues. CDR3 nucleotides: TGTGCCAGTAGTGCCCGCACAGATACGCAGTATTTT. This encodes CASSARTDTQYF.